The present TCR beta chain was sequenced within a study of cytomegalovirus exposure and HLA in healthy donors. Findings and limits, study-wide: Several V segments, TRBV6-2 and TRBV6-3 among them, could not be told apart and were dropped. For TCR beta chains, V- and J-gene trimming was later linked to a missense DCLRE1C variant.

The CDR3 covers 14 residues. CDR1 is SEHNR and CDR2 is FQNEAQ in the germline V gene (reference sequence). The PCR ran on 60 Vbeta and 13 Jbeta primers. In the original workflow: Approximately 87 million unique TCR beta chains, 10 million to 14 million shared, were counted in a later analysis. This table comes from immunoSEQ multiplex PCR, and its TCRdb copy is limited to in-frame clones, with some not included. V and J calls and clone size are given by that table; D and trimming were obtained from the DNA. This sample has over 75,000 clones, with around three quarters found just once. This clone was counted only a few times. Its cognate antigen is unknown. Sequence at one end of the junction differs from germline and may be a read error.

The TCR was taken from a male donor in good health and CMV-seropositive. The chain has TRBV7-9 and TRBJ1-2, with 8 bases identical to TRBD1. The source material was PBMCs. CDR3: CSSSLERGQGGYTF. The CDR3, as DNA: TGTTCCAGCAGCTTAGAAAGAGGACAGGGTGGCTACACCTTC.